This TCR beta chain was sequenced in a study of OX40 agonist ivuxolimab in advanced cancers. In the case of this clone: Antigen unknown.

Samples were taken at baseline and on day 1 of cycles 4 and 7. CDR3 length: 16 residues. In germline, CDR1 is MNHNY, CDR2 SVGAGI (reference sequence). Unmatched junction bases numbered 10, after V lost 5 bases and J lost 4 bases. Assay used: immunoSEQ multiplex PCR; TCRdb lists only in-frame clones, some missing. The sample has 55,000 to 85,000 clones, under 90% seen once. Broader study findings: Clonal expansion by week 6 occurred in CD4+ and CD8+ blood T cells (at 0.1 to 3.0 mg/kg).

The rearrangement links TRBV6-6 to TRBJ2-5, with TRBD1 identical over 10 bases. This receptor was obtained from an adult with an advanced solid tumor such as melanoma, head and neck, liver or kidney cancer. The sequencing used CD4+ or CD8+ T cells sorted from blood, collected in a trial of the OX40 agonist ivuxolimab. The CDR3 is CASSNRQGATGETQYF. Here the CDR3 DNA reads TGTGCCAGCAGTAACCGACAGGGGGCAACGGGAGAGACCCAGTACTTC.